These 16 T cell receptor beta chains came from one sample sequenced in a study of shared clonotypes between healthy human individuals. Clones were sequenced by immunoSEQ multiplex PCR, and TCRdb holds only the in-frame ones, with some missing. The sample lists 1,400,000 or so clones, less than 99% occurring once. What was sequenced was naive CD4+ T cells sorted from blood. Described subset: CD45RA+ positively selected. Source of these receptors: a man aged 25 to 40 in good health.

This clone appeared a single time. The CDR3 protein is CASRSGQDLSYNEQFF. CDR3 DNA: TGTGCCAGCAGATCCGGACAGGACCTTTCCTACAATGAGCAGTTCTTC. The V call is TRBV27, the J call TRBJ2-1, with 7 bases aligning to TRBD1. The trim removed 6 bases at V and 1 base at J, leaving 9 bases unmatched. CDR1 and CDR2 from the germline V gene are MNHEY and SMNVEV (reference sequence). The CDR3 loop spans 16 amino acids.

The chain has TRBV30 and TRBJ2-3; D is undetermined. V lost 3 bases to trimming and J lost 2 bases, with 9 bases between them. This CDR3 region has 13 residues. Germline lookup yields CDR1 GTSNPN and CDR2 SVGIG (reference sequence). The CDR3 coding sequence is TGTGCCTGGAGGGGCGCGGACACAGATACGCAGTATTTT. Its protein product is CAWRGADTDTQYF.

Concerning this clone: One end of the junction varies from germline; a read error may be responsible. In the same sample, other DNA sequences code for this CDR3. The CDR3 is CASSLGTGTYEQYF. In DNA form, the CDR3 reads TGTGCCAGTTCACTGGGGACAGGGACCTACGAGCAGTACTTC. J is TRBJ2-7 and V is TRBV18, with TRBD1 matching 9 bases. The CDR3 runs 14 residues. Germline V gene sequence: CDR1 KGHSH, CDR2 LQKENI.

This chain uses TRBV27 with TRBJ2-7, with D perhaps matching TRBD2 (6 bases). The germline CDR1 and CDR2 sequences are MNHEY and SMNVEV (reference sequence). V was cut by 3 bases and J by 2 bases, with 20 bases left in between. The CDR3 is made up of 17 amino acids. DNA for the CDR3: TGTGCCAGCAGTTTCAGATCCCCCCGGGACTTAACCTACGAGCAGTACTTC. Translating gives CASSFRSPRDLTYEQYF.

The CDR3 coding sequence is TGTGCCAGTAGTCCCCGGGCTCACGGGTGGACCCAGTACTTC. It codes for CASSPRAHGWTQYF. The chain uses TRBV19 and TRBJ2-5, with D unresolved. V lost 5 bases, J lost 7 bases, and 17 bases lay in between. Germline-derived CDR1 and CDR2 are LNHDA and SQIVND (reference sequence). The CDR3 has 14 amino acids.

CDR3 nucleotides: TGTGCCAGCAGTGCCACAGGGGTAGGGAACACTGAAGCTTTCTTT. This gives the protein CASSATGVGNTEAFF. The rearrangement links TRBV7-2 to TRBJ1-1; 7 bases match TRBD1. The germline gives CDR1 SGHTA, CDR2 FQGNSA. The J segment lost 1 base and the V segment lost 6 bases, leaving 8 bases of the junction unmatched. There are 15 residues in the CDR3.

Here the CDR3 reads CASSIEAPDTQYF. The CDR3 DNA sequence: TGTGCCAGTAGTATAGAGGCCCCAGATACGCAGTATTTT. The rearrangement links TRBV19 to TRBJ2-3; no definite D call. The CDR3 is 13 residues long. CDR1 LNHDA and CDR2 SQIVND come from the germline V gene (reference sequence). The V end was cut by 0 bases, the J end by 4 bases, with 5 bases between.

As DNA, the CDR3 is TGTGCCAGCAGCCCGGACAGGAACTCCTACGAGCAGTACTTC. Translating gives CASSPDRNSYEQYF. The chain joins TRBV7-3 to TRBJ2-7; 7 positions agree with TRBD1. This CDR3 has 14 amino acids. J gave up 0 bases and V 5 bases, and 4 bases lay outside the gene matches. From germline, CDR1 is SGHTA and CDR2 FQGTGA. The full variable domain, completed using reference TRBV7-3 and TRBJ2-7, is GAGVSQTPSNKVTEKGKYVELRCDPISGHTALYWYRQSLGQGPEFLIYFQGTGAADDSGLPNDRFFAVRPEGSVSTLKIQRTERGDSAVYLCASSPDRNSYEQYFGPGTRLTVT.

The chain is built from TRBV5-1 and TRBJ1-1; 9 bases align to TRBD1. The CDR3 covers 17 residues. The J segment lost 2 bases and the V segment lost 1 base, leaving 9 bases of the junction unmatched. The germline CDR1 and CDR2 sequences are SGHRS and YFSETQ. The CDR3 DNA follows: TGCGCCAGCAGCTTGAAACAGGGGGCGAACCTTAACACTGAAGCTTTCTTT. It is translated as CASSLKQGANLNTEAFF.

This clone was detected once. V gene TRBV6-1 combines with J gene TRBJ1-5; D uncertain. V was pared by 3 bases and J by 3 bases, with 18 bases between. The germline V gene encodes CDR1 MNHNS and CDR2 SASEGT. There are 17 residues in the CDR3. Written as DNA, the CDR3 is TGTGCCAGCAGTGATGGGTTTAGTGGAGTCGACAATCAGCCCCAGCATTTT. This translates into CASSDGFSGVDNQPQHF.

The chain employs TRBV5-6 and TRBJ1-4; a possible D gene is TRBD1 (6 bases). The CDR3 is made up of 18 amino acids. The germline CDR1 and CDR2 sequences are SGHDT and YYEEEE. V was cut by 4 bases and J by 8 bases, with 27 bases left in between. CDR3 bases: TGTGCCAGCAGCAGGCCAGGGGTATCGGAGAATGAGGGGGAAAAACTGTTTTTT. It is translated as CASSRPGVSENEGEKLFF.

The gene calls are TRBV28 and TRBJ2-5; 11 positions match TRBD2. This CDR3 is 18 amino acids long. V gave up 3 bases and J gave up 3 bases; unmatched junction bases: 12. CDR1 MDHEN and CDR2 SYDVKM come from the germline V gene. The DNA of the CDR3 is TGTGCCAGCAGTTTCCCCATTATCATTAGCGGGAGGGAAGAGACCCAGTACTTC. Translation gives CASSFPIIISGREETQYF. The full variable domain, with the rest looked up from reference TRBV28 and TRBJ2-5, is DVKVTQSSRYLVKRTGEKVFLECVQDMDHENMFWYRQDPGLGLRLIYFSYDVKMKEKGDIPEGYSVSREKKERFSLILESASTNQTSMYLCASSFPIIISGREETQYFGPGTRLLVL.

The V call is TRBV5-1, the J call TRBJ1-1; D is ambiguous. The germline V and J ends were trimmed by 1 base and 0 bases, with 13 bases remaining between them. The CDR3 runs to 16 residues. CDR1 and CDR2 from the germline V gene are SGHRS and YFSETQ. The CDR3 loop is CASSLMGSGVNTEAFF. CDR3 DNA sequence: TGCGCCAGCAGCTTGATGGGGAGCGGGGTGAACACTGAAGCTTTCTTT. Filled out from reference TRBV5-1 and TRBJ1-1, the complete variable domain reads KAGVTQTPRYLIKTRGQQVTLSCSPISGHRSVSWYQQTPGQGLQFLFEYFSETQRNKGNFPGRFSGRQFSNSRSEMNVSTLELGDSALYLCASSLMGSGVNTEAFFGQGTRLTVV.

The chain links TRBV2 to TRBJ2-5, with TRBD1 identical over 7 bases. The J segment lost 5 bases and the V segment lost 6 bases, leaving 3 bases of the junction unmatched. The CDR3 has 12 residues. CDR1 is SNHLY and CDR2 is FYNNEI in the germline V gene. This CDR3 is CASSDRDETQYF. DNA of the CDR3: TGTGCCAGCAGCGACAGGGATGAGACCCAGTACTTC.

The gene calls are TRBV18 and TRBJ2-1; 12 bases agree with TRBD1. The CDR3 consists of 18 residues. Germline values: CDR1 KGHSH, CDR2 LQKENI. J gave up 7 bases and V 0 bases, and 10 bases lay outside the gene matches. As DNA, the CDR3 is TGTGCCAGCTCACCACCGGCGGGGACAGGGGGCCTGTTGAATGAGCAGTTCTTC. Translation gives CASSPPAGTGGLLNEQFF. Supplemented by reference TRBV18 and TRBJ2-1, the full variable domain reads NAGVMQNPRHLVRRRGQEARLRCSPMKGHSHVYWYRQLPEEGLKFMVYLQKENIIDESGMPKERFSAEFPKEGPSILRIQQVVRGDSAAYFCASSPPAGTGGLLNEQFFGPGTRLTVL.

The chain uses TRBV2 and TRBJ2-7, with D uncertain. This CDR3 region has 16 residues. The germline V gene encodes CDR1 SNHLY and CDR2 FYNNEI. V was pared by 6 bases and J by 7 bases, with 25 bases between. The CDR3 reads CASSTYYRQPEREQYF. In DNA, the CDR3 is TGTGCCAGCAGCACTTATTACCGACAACCCGAGAGGGAGCAGTACTTC.